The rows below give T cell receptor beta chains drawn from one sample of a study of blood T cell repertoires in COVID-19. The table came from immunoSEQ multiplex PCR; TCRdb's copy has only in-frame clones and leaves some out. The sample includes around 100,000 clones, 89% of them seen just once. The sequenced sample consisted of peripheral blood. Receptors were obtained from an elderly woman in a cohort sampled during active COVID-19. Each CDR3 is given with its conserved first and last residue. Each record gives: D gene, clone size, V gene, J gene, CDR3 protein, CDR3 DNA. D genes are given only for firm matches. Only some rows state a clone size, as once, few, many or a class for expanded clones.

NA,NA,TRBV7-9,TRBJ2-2,CASSLAGATGELFF,TGTGCCAGCAGCTTAGCGGGGGCCACCGGGGAGCTGTTTTTT
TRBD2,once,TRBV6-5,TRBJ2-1,CASSPGLANNEQFF,TGTGCCAGCAGTCCCGGACTAGCAAACAATGAGCAGTTCTTC
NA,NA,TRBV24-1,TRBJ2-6,CATSDTPGHNSGANVLTF,TGTGCCACCAGTGATACCCCGGGACACAACTCTGGGGCCAACGTCCTGACTTTC
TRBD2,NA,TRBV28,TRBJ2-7,CASSFGLGGRARGEISSYEQYF,TGTGCCAGCAGCTTCGGCCTCGGCGGGAGGGCGAGGGGGGAAATAAGCTCCTACGAGCAGTACTTC
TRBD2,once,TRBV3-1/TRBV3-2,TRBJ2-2,CASSRTRGWPGELFF,TGTGCCAGCAGCCGGACTAGGGGATGGCCCGGGGAGCTGTTTTTT
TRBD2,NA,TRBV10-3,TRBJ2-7,CAISEGLAGVYEQYF,TGTGCCATCAGTGAAGGGCTAGCGGGAGTTTACGAGCAGTACTTC
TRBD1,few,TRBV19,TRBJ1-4,CASSRTGALNEKLFF,TGTGCCAGTAGTAGGACAGGGGCTTTGAATGAAAAACTGTTTTTT
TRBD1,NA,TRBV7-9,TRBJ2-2,CASSFVTGSNTGELFF,TGTGCCAGCAGCTTTGTGACAGGGTCAAACACCGGGGAGCTGTTTTTT
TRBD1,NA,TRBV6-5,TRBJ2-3,CASRHRGVGGDTQYF,TGTGCCAGCAGGCACAGGGGAGTAGGTGGAGATACGCAGTATTTT
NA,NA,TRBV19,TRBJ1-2,CASSPATGFYGYTF,TGTGCCAGTAGTCCGGCGACAGGATTCTATGGCTACACCTTC
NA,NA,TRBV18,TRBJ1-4,CASVGPGNEKLFF,TGTGCCAGCGTGGGGCCCGGCAATGAAAAACTGTTTTTT
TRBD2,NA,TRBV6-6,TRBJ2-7,CASSLPGLAGANEQYF,TGTGCCAGCAGTTTACCCGGACTAGCGGGAGCGAACGAGCAGTACTTC
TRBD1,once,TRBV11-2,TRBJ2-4,CTSSSRPDRVKNIQYF,TGTACCAGCAGCTCCCGACCGGACAGGGTTAAAAACATTCAGTACTTC
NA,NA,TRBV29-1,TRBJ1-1,CSVVSNGDEAFF,TGCAGCGTTGTATCTAACGGGGATGAAGCTTTCTTT